A single sample gave rise to the 25 T cell receptor beta chains below, sequenced in a study of blood T cells in healthy people across ages. Sample-barcoded 5' priming and a J-beta primer mix drove a second PCR of about 6 to 12 cycles. One entry per CDR3 protein, called by TCRdb with MiXCR from the 5' RACE reads. The data show about 930,000 distinct CDR3 sequences, almost 30% seen once. These data were likewise used in another study, on T cells of mothers and their children.

The specimen was blood. Receptors originate from a woman aged 40-49 years in good health.

The table lists this clonotype with many counts. V and J are TRBV11-2 and TRBJ2-7, with D tentatively TRBD1 (6 bases). This CDR3 is 14 amino acids long. Per germline, CDR1 SGHAT and CDR2 FQNNGV. With 4 bases removed from V and 3 bases from J, the gap between germline ends came to 13 bases. The DNA of the CDR3 is TGTGCCAGCAGCTCATTACAGGGCAACTACGAGCAGTACTTC. Translated, it gives CASSSLQGNYEQYF.

The J gene is TRBJ2-5, the V gene TRBV5-6; TRBD1 matches 7 bases. The J call may be faulty, since TRBJ2-7 better matches the DNA end. CDR1 and CDR2 (germline): SGHDT, YYEEEE. CDR3 length equals 15 residues. The DNA for the CDR3 is TGTGCCAGCAGCTCCCCACAGGGGCTGGGCTACGAGCAGTACTTC. This codes for CASSSPQGLGYEQYF.

The chain joins TRBV20-1 to TRBJ2-5; TRBD1 matches 8 bases. Germline loops: CDR1 DFQATT, CDR2 SNEGSKA (reference sequence). The V gene end was trimmed by 3 bases and the J gene end by 3 bases; junction bases not matched to a gene: 3. This CDR3 has 13 amino acids. The CDR3 DNA is TGCAGTGCTAGGAAGACAGGGGAAGAGACCCAGTACTTC. It yields the protein CSARKTGEETQYF.

The table lists this clonotype with a few counts. The CDR3 loop reads CASSSPPGQGGYAEAFF. CDR3 sequence (DNA): TGCGCCAGCAGCTCCCCTCCGGGACAGGGGGGTTACGCTGAAGCTTTCTTT. V and J are TRBV5-1 and TRBJ1-1; 11 nucleotides match TRBD1. The CDR3 contains 17 residues. Germline lookup yields CDR1 SGHRS and CDR2 YFSETQ. Trimming cost V 3 bases and J 6 bases; bases outside gene matches: 13. Complete variable domain (other parts from reference TRBV5-1 and TRBJ1-1): KAGVTQTPRYLIKTRGQQVTLSCSPISGHRSVSWYQQTPGQGLQFLFEYFSETQRNKGNFPGRFSGRQFSNSRSEMNVSTLELGDSALYLCASSSPPGQGGYAEAFFGQGTRLTVV.

This clonotype was recorded a few times. The chain is built from TRBV10-3 and TRBJ2-3; D remains ambiguous. Germline V gene sequence: CDR1 ENHRY, CDR2 SYGVKD. CDR3 size: 16 residues. V was cut by 1 base and J by 0 bases, with 11 bases left in between. The CDR3 coding sequence is TGTGCCATCAGTGAGTGGGCCAGAACTAGCACAGATACGCAGTATTTT. Translated: CAISEWARTSTDTQYF.

This clonotype was counted a few times. With a much larger clone just one base away, this may be a read error. V is TRBV7-2 and J is TRBJ2-4; D is tentatively TRBD1 or TRBD2 (5 bases each). Looked up from germline, CDR1 is SGHTA and CDR2 is FQGNSA. Trimming pared 3 bases from V and 13 bases from J, leaving 13 bases between. This CDR3 is 12 amino acids long. In nucleotides, the CDR3 is TGTGCCAGCAGCTTGATTAGGGGAGAGCAGTACTTC. Translating it yields CASSLIRGEQYF.

This chain joins TRBV7-2 and TRBJ2-7, with 9 bases lining up with TRBD1. The CDR3 is 13 amino acids. Per germline, CDR1 SGHTA and CDR2 FQGNSA. With 3 bases clipped from V and 6 bases from J, the junction kept 3 bases outside the gene matches. The CDR3 bases are TGTACCAGCAGCTTGACAGGGGGGATCGAGCAGTACTTC. The encoded protein is CTSSLTGGIEQYF.

This clonotype was seen a handful of times. The CDR3 sequence: CASSYGTSGEYF. CDR3 nucleotides: TGTGCCAGCAGTTACGGGACTAGCGGGGAGTACTTC. V gene TRBV6-2 or TRBV6-3 combines with J gene TRBJ2-4; 13 nucleotides match TRBD2. The CDR3 consists of 12 residues. Germline loops: CDR1 MNHEY, CDR2 SVGEGT. J gave up 14 bases and V 2 bases, and 0 bases lay outside the gene matches.

The V and J genes are TRBV12-3 or TRBV12-4 and TRBJ1-2, with D tentatively TRBD1 (6 bases). Trimming took 7 bases from V and 8 from J, leaving 20 bases between them. This CDR3 region has 14 residues. The chain's CDR3 is CASIRDTQAGGYTF. In nucleotides, the CDR3 is TGTGCCAGCATTAGGGACACCCAGGCGGGAGGCTACACCTTC.

This chain links TRBV28 with TRBJ2-1; TRBD2 matches at 11 bases. CDR1 is MDHEN and CDR2 is SYDVKM in the germline V gene. Trimming took 8 bases from V and 3 from J; bases not matched to a gene: 12. The CDR3 has 17 residues. As DNA, the CDR3 is TGTGCCAGCGTTGATGACTCCGGGACTAGCGGCTACAATGAGCAGTTCTTC. Amino acids: CASVDDSGTSGYNEQFF.

This clonotype was detected only a few times. This chain joins TRBV25-1 and TRBJ1-1; tentatively, D is TRBD1 (5 bases). Between the trimmed V and J ends, which lost 4 bases and 1 base, there was a span of 13 bases. Germline CDR1 reads MGHDK; CDR2 reads SYGVNS. The CDR3 has 15 residues. CDR3 sequence reads: CASSGDLGRNTEAFF. CDR3 nucleotide sequence: TGTGCCAGCAGTGGGGATCTGGGACGGAACACTGAAGCTTTCTTT.

This clonotype was detected only a few times. The rearrangement joins TRBV9 to TRBJ1-1; D uncertain. The V end lost 0 bases, the J end lost 2 bases, and 8 bases lay between the germline ends. This CDR3 has 14 amino acids. Germline values: CDR1 SGDLS, CDR2 YYNGEE. CDR3: CASSVEGSNTEAFF. CDR3 in DNA: TGTGCCAGCAGCGTAGAAGGATCTAACACTGAAGCTTTCTTT.

In this sample, this clonotype turned up many times. In nucleotides, the CDR3 is TGCAGCGTTGTACAGCTGGAGACCCAGTACTTC. Translated, it gives CSVVQLETQYF. The J gene is TRBJ2-5, the V gene TRBV29-1; unclear D gene. Germline V CDR1 and CDR2: SQVTM, ANQGSEA. V shed 4 bases and J shed 5 bases, with 8 bases lying between them. The CDR3 extends over 11 amino acids.

This rearrangement joins TRBV28 to TRBJ1-2; no reliable D call. Trimming took 5 bases from V and 1 from J, leaving 14 bases between them. Looked up from germline, CDR1 is MDHEN and CDR2 is SYDVKM. This CDR3 has 15 residues. The CDR3 region has the DNA TGTGCCAGCAGTCTTCTAATTGGGGTTAACTATGGCTACACCTTC. It translates to CASSLLIGVNYGYTF.

This clonotype came up a few times. The chain employs TRBV5-1 and TRBJ2-1; the match to TRBD1 covers 7 bases. The V gene's germline CDR1 is SGHRS and CDR2 YFSETQ. The CDR3 is 17 residues long. V trimming: 4 bases; J trimming: 0 bases; junction bases outside the gene matches: 10. The CDR3 loop is CASSQSRQGSSYNEQFF. The CDR3, as DNA: TGCGCCAGCAGCCAAAGTAGACAGGGTAGCTCCTACAATGAGCAGTTCTTC.

J is TRBJ1-6 and V is TRBV7-9; TRBD1 is a possible D gene (5 bases). The CDR3 length is 16 residues. Trimming removed 3 bases at V and 4 bases at J, with 13 bases between. Germline lookup yields CDR1 SEHNR and CDR2 FQNEAQ (reference sequence). For the CDR3, the DNA is TGTGCCAGCAGCTTTGCCCCGGGGGTGTATAATTCACCCCTCCACTTT. This translates into CASSFAPGVYNSPLHF.

The chain combines TRBV11-2 with TRBJ2-5; tentatively, D is TRBD1 (6 bases). The end of the DNA fits TRBJ2-7 better, so the J call may be wrong. CDR3 length equals 16 residues. Germline V CDR1 and CDR2: SGHAT, FQNNGV. The CDR3 sequence: CASSLAGGARIIEQYF. The CDR3, as DNA: TGTGCCAGCAGCTTAGCTGGGGGCGCCAGAATAATCGAGCAGTACTTC.

The rearrangement joins TRBV4-1 to TRBJ1-5; D call uncertain. Trimming cost V 1 base and J 6 bases, with 13 bases left between them. CDR1 and CDR2 (germline): MGHRA, YSYEKL. This CDR3 contains 15 residues. The DNA of the CDR3 is TGCGCCAGCAGCCAAGCGGAAGGGCTAGGTCAGCCCCAGCATTTT. It yields the protein CASSQAEGLGQPQHF.

This clonotype was counted between two and nine times. One end of the junction varies from germline; a read error may be responsible. This sequence joins TRBV6-6 and TRBJ1-5; D unclear. Germline V gene lookup returns CDR1 MNHNY and CDR2 SVGAGI (reference sequence). CDR3 length: 12 amino acids. The CDR3 nucleotides are TGTGCCAGCAGTTATAGCAATCAGCTCCAGCATTTT. It translates to CASSYSNQLQHF.

This clonotype was detected a few times. The gene calls are TRBV27 and TRBJ1-4; tentative D call: TRBD1 (5 bases). From germline, CDR1 is MNHEY and CDR2 SMNVEV (reference sequence). V was pared by 5 bases and J by 8 bases, with 15 bases between. The CDR3 spans 14 residues. The CDR3 is CASSPGRAKEKLFF. DNA of the CDR3: TGTGCCAGCAGTCCGGGACGGGCCAAAGAAAAACTGTTTTTT.

The rearrangement joins TRBV7-9 to TRBJ1-2; maybe TRBD1 (5 bases). Trimming removed 7 bases from V and 7 bases from J, with 19 bases in between. CDR1 is SEHNR and CDR2 is FQNEAQ in the germline V gene (reference sequence). The CDR3 consists of 14 residues. The CDR3 bases are TGTGCCAGCACCCTGGGACCGGCCCTGGGTGGCTACACCTTC. Amino acid sequence: CASTLGPALGGYTF.

This clonotype was seen a handful of times. The genes are TRBV28 and TRBJ1-2, with D perhaps TRBD1 (5 bases). The CDR3 sequence is 15 residues long. Trimming shortened V by 5 bases and J by 9 bases, and 22 bases separated the two germline ends. Germline CDR1 and CDR2: MDHEN and SYDVKM. The DNA of the CDR3 is TGTGCCAGCAGTCCGAGGGACTTTAGGGCTAGTCGCTACACCTTC. It encodes CASSPRDFRASRYTF.

The genes are TRBV20-1 and TRBJ1-1; unclear D gene. This CDR3 has 14 residues. V lost 4 bases and J lost 1, with 13 bases in between. Per germline, CDR1 DFQATT and CDR2 SNEGSKA (reference sequence). The CDR3 DNA follows: TGCAGTGCTATATCCGGGGAGTCGAACACTGAAGCTTTCTTT. It yields the protein CSAISGESNTEAFF.

The rearrangement links TRBV28 to TRBJ2-1; no clear D. This CDR3 spans 13 amino acids. Trimming left V 6 bases short and J 6 bases short, with 12 bases between. Per germline, CDR1 MDHEN and CDR2 SYDVKM. The chain's CDR3 is CASSPTPPNEQFF. The CDR3 DNA reads as TGTGCCAGCAGCCCCACTCCCCCCAATGAGCAGTTCTTC.

This clonotype was detected ten times or more. The genes are TRBV5-1 and TRBJ2-7; a weak D match, TRBD2 (7 bases). Germline lookup yields CDR1 SGHRS and CDR2 YFSETQ. There are 14 residues in the CDR3. Deletions cut 4 bases from V and 6 bases from J, with 17 bases between. DNA for the CDR3: TGCGCCAGCAGCCCTGGTGGGGGGGGCTCCGAGCAGTACTTC. This sequence encodes CASSPGGGGSEQYF. The whole variable domain, remainder taken from reference TRBV5-1 and TRBJ2-7, is KAGVTQTPRYLIKTRGQQVTLSCSPISGHRSVSWYQQTPGQGLQFLFEYFSETQRNKGNFPGRFSGRQFSNSRSEMNVSTLELGDSALYLCASSPGGGGSEQYFGPGTRLTVT.